Listed below are T cell receptor beta chains from one sample, sequenced in a study of a mutant IDH1 vaccine in newly diagnosed glioma. Produced via immunoSEQ multiplex PCR; TCRdb's table is partial and in-frame only. This table has 85,000 to 100,000 clones, roughly 90% appearing once. The specimen was PBMCs, collected from a glioma patient treated with radiotherapy, temozolomide or both. Receptors originate from a woman aged 45-65 years with glioma. Both conserved end residues are part of each CDR3.

V gene	J gene	CDR3 protein
TRBV27	TRBJ2-7	CASSAPRGYEQYF
TRBV27	TRBJ1-1	CASRTSMNTEAFF
TRBV19	TRBJ1-5	CASHGGSHQPQHF
TRBV19	TRBJ2-3	CASSRLAGGRDTQYF
TRBV5-5	TRBJ2-5	CASSLLGGRVRETQYF
TRBV5-4	TRBJ1-1	CASSFGREGRTEAFF
TRBV4-1	TRBJ2-5	CASSQIRGQETQYF
TRBV4-1	TRBJ2-5	CASSQPPQGLAGTATQYF
TRBV9	TRBJ2-7	CASSVASGRAYEQYF
TRBV28	TRBJ2-2	CASSFGGRPNTGELFF
TRBV5-1	TRBJ1-5	CASSYGTGNQPQHF
TRBV6-6	TRBJ2-3	CASSPQGADTQYF
TRBV5-1	TRBJ1-3	CASSLPLANSGNTIYF
TRBV9	TRBJ2-2	CASSVSLAGGDTGELFF